This is a list of T cell receptor beta chains from one sample in a study of T cells in Graves' hyperthyroidism and ophthalmopathy. Via MiXCR, TCRdb re-called the multiplex PCR reads, giving one row per CDR3 protein. The repertoire includes about 380,000 distinct CDR3 sequences, approximately 17% of them detected once, and around 40% sits in the top ten. The material sequenced was blood. The receptors were sampled from a man younger than 30 with Graves' ophthalmopathy. The CDR3 runs from the conserved cysteine through the conserved F or W. D genes are given only for firm matches. Not every row has a clone size; where given, it reads once, few, many or a size class.

CDR3nt: TGTGCTAGTGGTTTGGTAGGGGGGGACAATGAGCAGTTCTTC; CDR3aa: CASGLVGGDNEQFF; v_gene: TRBV12-5; d_gene: -; abundance: -; j_gene: TRBJ2-1
CDR3nt: TGTGCCAGTAGTATAGATGGGTTTTATGGCTACACCTTC; CDR3aa: CASSIDGFYGYTF; v_gene: TRBV19; d_gene: -; abundance: few; j_gene: TRBJ1-2
CDR3nt: TGTGCCAGCAGTTTTTTAAGAGTAGGTGGCAATCAGCCCCAGCATTTT; CDR3aa: CASSFLRVGGNQPQHF; v_gene: TRBV27; d_gene: -; abundance: few; j_gene: TRBJ1-5
CDR3nt: TGTGCCAGCAGTTTATTCCGGGATGGAGAGACCCAGTACTTC; CDR3aa: CASSLFRDGETQYF; v_gene: TRBV28; d_gene: -; abundance: many; j_gene: TRBJ2-5
CDR3nt: TGTGCCAGCGGGGGGGAGCTGTTTTTT; CDR3aa: CASGGELFF; v_gene: TRBV6-6; d_gene: -; abundance: few; j_gene: TRBJ2-2
CDR3nt: TGTGCCAGCAGCTTAGGCGGGACACCCACTGAAGCTTTCTTT; CDR3aa: CASSLGGTPTEAFF; v_gene: TRBV7-9; d_gene: -; abundance: many; j_gene: TRBJ1-1
CDR3nt: TGTGCCAGCAGTTACGAGCCGGGACAGGTAGCAGATACGCAGTATTTT; CDR3aa: CASSYEPGQVADTQYF; v_gene: TRBV6-2/TRBV6-3; d_gene: TRBD1; abundance: few; j_gene: TRBJ2-3
CDR3nt: TGTGCCATCAGTGAGTCCGGACAGGTCCTCTCCGAGCAGTACTTC; CDR3aa: CAISESGQVLSEQYF; v_gene: TRBV10-3; d_gene: TRBD1; abundance: few; j_gene: TRBJ2-7
CDR3nt: TGTGCCAGCAGTAACCTGAAAGGGGCCCCAGTTGGCTACACCTTC; CDR3aa: CASSNLKGAPVGYTF; v_gene: TRBV6-1; d_gene: -; abundance: many; j_gene: TRBJ1-2
CDR3nt: TGCGCCAGCAGCCTCTGGATGACCGGGACTAGCGGGGGGAGCACAGATACGCAGTATTTT; CDR3aa: CASSLWMTGTSGGSTDTQYF; v_gene: TRBV5-1; d_gene: TRBD2; abundance: many; j_gene: TRBJ2-3
CDR3nt: TGCAGCGTTCGGACCAGGCTCTCCTACGAGCAGTACTTC; CDR3aa: CSVRTRLSYEQYF; v_gene: TRBV29-1; d_gene: -; abundance: -; j_gene: TRBJ2-7
CDR3nt: TGTGCCAGCAGCCTGATGGGAGGGGACCTCTACGAGCAGTACTTC; CDR3aa: CASSLMGGDLYEQYF; v_gene: TRBV27; d_gene: TRBD2; abundance: -; j_gene: TRBJ2-7
CDR3nt: TGTGCCAGCAGCCAAGATGTAGCCAAAAACATTCAGTACTTC; CDR3aa: CASSQDVAKNIQYF; v_gene: TRBV3-1; d_gene: -; abundance: many; j_gene: TRBJ2-4
CDR3nt: TGTGCCAGCAGCCAAGTCATAGATAATTCACCCCTCCACTTT; CDR3aa: CASSQVIDNSPLHF; v_gene: TRBV3-1; d_gene: -; abundance: few; j_gene: TRBJ1-6
CDR3nt: TGTGCCAGCAGTCAGACGGCGAACACTGAAGCTTTCTTT; CDR3aa: CASSQTANTEAFF; v_gene: TRBV11-2; d_gene: -; abundance: many; j_gene: TRBJ1-1
CDR3nt: TGCGCCAGCAGCTTAAGCGGACAGACACACAATGAGCAGTTCTTC; CDR3aa: CASSLSGQTHNEQFF; v_gene: TRBV5-1; d_gene: -; abundance: -; j_gene: TRBJ2-1
CDR3nt: TGTGCCAGCAGCTCCTGGTCCCGGACAGGAGAGACCCAGTACTTC; CDR3aa: CASSSWSRTGETQYF; v_gene: TRBV7-2; d_gene: TRBD1; abundance: many; j_gene: TRBJ2-5
CDR3nt: TGTGCCACCAGTGACCCCGGGACAGGTGTCTCCTACAATGAGCAGTTCTTC; CDR3aa: CATSDPGTGVSYNEQFF; v_gene: TRBV24-1; d_gene: TRBD1; abundance: many; j_gene: TRBJ2-1
CDR3nt: TGTGCCACCAGTGATCCGGGAGCGGGGGTCTTCCCTAGCACAGATACGCAGTATTTT; CDR3aa: CATSDPGAGVFPSTDTQYF; v_gene: TRBV24-1; d_gene: TRBD2; abundance: many; j_gene: TRBJ2-3
CDR3nt: TGTGCCAGCAGTTCCCCCCCCAGTGGAGAGCAGTTCTTC; CDR3aa: CASSSPPSGEQFF; v_gene: TRBV12-3/TRBV12-4; d_gene: -; abundance: many; j_gene: TRBJ2-1
CDR3nt: TGTGCCAGCAGATACGACAGGAACCAAGAGACCCAGTACTTC; CDR3aa: CASRYDRNQETQYF; v_gene: TRBV6-5; d_gene: -; abundance: -; j_gene: TRBJ2-5
CDR3nt: TGCAGCGTGTCGAGGGGAAGCGGGGAGACCCAGTACTTC; CDR3aa: CSVSRGSGETQYF; v_gene: TRBV29-1; d_gene: -; abundance: many; j_gene: TRBJ2-5
CDR3nt: TGTGCCACCCTGGACGGCAGCTCTGGAAACACCATATATTTT; CDR3aa: CATLDGSSGNTIYF; v_gene: TRBV19; d_gene: -; abundance: -; j_gene: TRBJ1-3
CDR3nt: TGTGCCAGCAGCGTAGAGGGGGGGATCTTTAACGAGCAGTTCTTC; CDR3aa: CASSVEGGIFNEQFF; v_gene: TRBV9; d_gene: -; abundance: -; j_gene: TRBJ2-1
CDR3nt: TGTGCCACCAGCAGGGAGAGTGGAACTGAAGCTTTCTTT; CDR3aa: CATSRESGTEAFF; v_gene: TRBV15; d_gene: -; abundance: few; j_gene: TRBJ1-1
CDR3nt: TGTGCCAGCAGTGAAAGTCCAGGGGGGCGGCCCCTCCACTTT; CDR3aa: CASSESPGGRPLHF; v_gene: TRBV2; d_gene: TRBD1; abundance: many; j_gene: TRBJ1-6
CDR3nt: TGCGCCGGCAGCCCAGGACAGGGCAATCAGCCCCAGCATTTT; CDR3aa: CAGSPGQGNQPQHF; v_gene: TRBV4-1; d_gene: TRBD1; abundance: few; j_gene: TRBJ1-5
CDR3nt: TGTGCCAGCAGGCGGGGTGAGCAGTTCTTC; CDR3aa: CASRRGEQFF; v_gene: TRBV7-9; d_gene: -; abundance: many; j_gene: TRBJ2-1
CDR3nt: TGTGCCAGCAGCGTAGAAGGTAGCCGGGAAGAGACCCAGTACTTC; CDR3aa: CASSVEGSREETQYF; v_gene: TRBV9; d_gene: -; abundance: many; j_gene: TRBJ2-5
CDR3nt: TGTGCCAGCAGCTCCCACGTAGATACGCAGTATTTT; CDR3aa: CASSSHVDTQYF; v_gene: TRBV5-8; d_gene: -; abundance: many; j_gene: TRBJ2-3
CDR3nt: TGTGCCAGCAGCCGATCGACAGGGGAGTATGAGCAGTTCTTC; CDR3aa: CASSRSTGEYEQFF; v_gene: TRBV3-1; d_gene: TRBD1; abundance: -; j_gene: TRBJ2-1
CDR3nt: TGTGCCAGCAGTTACCGGACAGAGAACTATGGCTACACCTTC; CDR3aa: CASSYRTENYGYTF; v_gene: TRBV6-1; d_gene: -; abundance: few; j_gene: TRBJ1-2
CDR3nt: TGTGCCAGCAGCGTGGGAGGCCGACCGGATCAGCCCCAGCATTTT; CDR3aa: CASSVGGRPDQPQHF; v_gene: TRBV9; d_gene: -; abundance: -; j_gene: TRBJ1-5
CDR3nt: TGCGCCAGCAGCCATTTTAGTTCCAGCGGCCAAGAGACCCAGTACTTC; CDR3aa: CASSHFSSSGQETQYF; v_gene: TRBV4-1; d_gene: -; abundance: few; j_gene: TRBJ2-5
CDR3nt: TGCGCCAGCAGCTTGGTGTCAGGGGGTAGGGAGCAGTACTTC; CDR3aa: CASSLVSGGREQYF; v_gene: TRBV5-1; d_gene: TRBD1; abundance: many; j_gene: TRBJ2-7
CDR3nt: TGTGCCAGCAGTGAATTGGGGGGCACAGATACGCAGTATTTT; CDR3aa: CASSELGGTDTQYF; v_gene: TRBV6-1; d_gene: -; abundance: -; j_gene: TRBJ2-3
CDR3nt: TGTGCCAGCAGCGTGACAGAGGTAGAGACCCAGTACTTC; CDR3aa: CASSVTEVETQYF; v_gene: TRBV12-3/TRBV12-4; d_gene: -; abundance: few; j_gene: TRBJ2-5
CDR3nt: TGTGCCACCAGCAGAGGGGACAGCGGTAACTATGGCTACACCTTC; CDR3aa: CATSRGDSGNYGYTF; v_gene: TRBV15; d_gene: TRBD1; abundance: few; j_gene: TRBJ1-2
CDR3nt: TGCAGTGCTAGAGAGTTTGGGACAGGGGTCAATGAGCAGTTCTTC; CDR3aa: CSAREFGTGVNEQFF; v_gene: TRBV20-1; d_gene: TRBD1; abundance: -; j_gene: TRBJ2-1
CDR3nt: TGTGCCAGCAGTGTGGGACCCTCGCTGGGCTACACCTTC; CDR3aa: CASSVGPSLGYTF; v_gene: TRBV6-1; d_gene: -; abundance: once; j_gene: TRBJ1-2
CDR3nt: TGTGCCAGCAGTGAAGGGGCCGTCGGGGAGCTGTTTTTT; CDR3aa: CASSEGAVGELFF; v_gene: TRBV6-1; d_gene: -; abundance: once; j_gene: TRBJ2-2
CDR3nt: TGCGCCAGCAGCTCGACAGGGGCGAACACTGAAGCTTTCTTT; CDR3aa: CASSSTGANTEAFF; v_gene: TRBV5-1; d_gene: TRBD1; abundance: many; j_gene: TRBJ1-1
CDR3nt: TGTGCCAGCAGTGAAAGCCGGCCTCTAGCCAAAAACATTCAGTACTTC; CDR3aa: CASSESRPLAKNIQYF; v_gene: TRBV2; d_gene: -; abundance: many; j_gene: TRBJ2-4
CDR3nt: TGTGCCAGCAGTTACTACCGGGGAACCTCCTACGAGCAGTACTTC; CDR3aa: CASSYYRGTSYEQYF; v_gene: TRBV6-5; d_gene: -; abundance: -; j_gene: TRBJ2-7
CDR3nt: TGTGCCAGCAGGAAACTAGCGGGGGGGAACAATGAGCAGTTCTTC; CDR3aa: CASRKLAGGNNEQFF; v_gene: TRBV6-1; d_gene: TRBD2; abundance: many; j_gene: TRBJ2-1
CDR3nt: TGTGCCAGCAAAGTACAGGGGAACTATGGCTACACCTTC; CDR3aa: CASKVQGNYGYTF; v_gene: TRBV2; d_gene: TRBD1; abundance: many; j_gene: TRBJ1-2
CDR3nt: TGTGCCACCAGCAGACATACAGGGGTCGGTGAAAAACTGTTTTTT; CDR3aa: CATSRHTGVGEKLFF; v_gene: TRBV15; d_gene: TRBD1; abundance: few; j_gene: TRBJ1-4
CDR3nt: TGTGCCACCAGCAGGGTGGCTAATGAAAAACTGTTTTTT; CDR3aa: CATSRVANEKLFF; v_gene: TRBV15; d_gene: -; abundance: few; j_gene: TRBJ1-4
CDR3nt: TGTGCCAGCACTCGCGGTTGGGGGGAGGGCACAGATACGCAGTATTTT; CDR3aa: CASTRGWGEGTDTQYF; v_gene: TRBV6-1; d_gene: -; abundance: few; j_gene: TRBJ2-3
CDR3nt: TGTGCCAGCAGCACTCCAAGGGGACTCATCTACGAGCAGTACTTC; CDR3aa: CASSTPRGLIYEQYF; v_gene: TRBV11-2; d_gene: -; abundance: -; j_gene: TRBJ2-7
CDR3nt: TGTGCCAGCAGTTACTCGGGCAGGGTGCACGAAAAACTGTTTTTT; CDR3aa: CASSYSGRVHEKLFF; v_gene: TRBV6-5; d_gene: -; abundance: -; j_gene: TRBJ1-4
CDR3nt: TGTGCCAGCAGTTACCACCGGGACCTGAACACTGAAGCTTTCTTT; CDR3aa: CASSYHRDLNTEAFF; v_gene: TRBV6-5; d_gene: -; abundance: once; j_gene: TRBJ1-1
CDR3nt: TGTGCCAGCAGTTGGGACCTGAACACTGAAGCTTTCTTT; CDR3aa: CASSWDLNTEAFF; v_gene: TRBV12-3/TRBV12-4; d_gene: -; abundance: many; j_gene: TRBJ1-1
CDR3nt: TGTGCCACCAGTGATGTGGGACACCCCTATGGCTACACCTTC; CDR3aa: CATSDVGHPYGYTF; v_gene: TRBV24-1; d_gene: -; abundance: many; j_gene: TRBJ1-2